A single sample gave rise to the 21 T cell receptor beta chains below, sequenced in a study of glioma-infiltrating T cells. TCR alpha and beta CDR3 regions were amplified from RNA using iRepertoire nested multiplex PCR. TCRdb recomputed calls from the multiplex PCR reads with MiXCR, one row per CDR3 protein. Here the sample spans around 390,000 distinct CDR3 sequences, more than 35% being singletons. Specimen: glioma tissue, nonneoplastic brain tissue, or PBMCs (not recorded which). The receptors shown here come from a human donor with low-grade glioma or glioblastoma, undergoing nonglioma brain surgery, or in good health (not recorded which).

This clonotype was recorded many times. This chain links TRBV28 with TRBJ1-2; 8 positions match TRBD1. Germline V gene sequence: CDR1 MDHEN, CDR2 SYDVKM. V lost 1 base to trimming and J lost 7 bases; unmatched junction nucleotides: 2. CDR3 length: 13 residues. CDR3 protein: CASSLYDRGGYTF. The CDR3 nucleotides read TGTGCCAGCAGTTTATATGACAGGGGTGGCTACACCTTC.

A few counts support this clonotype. CDR3 amino acids: CASSPRTVSTDTQYF. The CDR3 region has the DNA TGCGCCAGCAGCCCTCGGACAGTTAGCACAGATACGCAGTATTTT. The V gene is TRBV4-3, the J gene TRBJ2-3, with D tentatively TRBD1 (6 bases). V shed 4 bases and J shed 0 bases, with 11 bases lying between them. The CDR3 runs 15 residues. Germline CDR1 is LGHNA and CDR2 is YSLEER.

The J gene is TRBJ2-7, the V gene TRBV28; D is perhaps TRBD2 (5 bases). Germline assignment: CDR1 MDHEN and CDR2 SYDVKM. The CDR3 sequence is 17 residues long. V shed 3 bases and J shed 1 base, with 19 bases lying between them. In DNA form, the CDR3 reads TGTGCCAGCAGTTTCAGTAGGGCCAAAAGAGGGTCCTACGAGCAGTACTTC. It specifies CASSFSRAKRGSYEQYF.

CDR3 in DNA: TGTGCCAGCTCGCGAGAGTCCAATGAGCAGTTCTTC. Encoded protein: CASSRESNEQFF. J is TRBJ2-1 and V is TRBV18, with D uncertain. This CDR3 has 12 residues. Germline-derived CDR1 and CDR2 are KGHSH and LQKENI. V lost 6 bases to trimming and J lost 6 bases, with 9 bases between them. The entire variable domain, with the rest obtained from reference TRBV18 and TRBJ2-1, is as follows: NAGVMQNPRHLVRRRGQEARLRCSPMKGHSHVYWYRQLPEEGLKFMVYLQKENIIDESGMPKERFSAEFPKEGPSILRIQQVVRGDSAAYFCASSRESNEQFFGPGTRLTVL.

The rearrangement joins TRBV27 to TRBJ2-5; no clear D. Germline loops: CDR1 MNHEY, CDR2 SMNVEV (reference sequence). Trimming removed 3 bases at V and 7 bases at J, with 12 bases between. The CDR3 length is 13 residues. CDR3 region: CASSLMYPGTQYF. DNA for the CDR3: TGTGCCAGCAGTTTGATGTATCCGGGGACCCAGTACTTC.

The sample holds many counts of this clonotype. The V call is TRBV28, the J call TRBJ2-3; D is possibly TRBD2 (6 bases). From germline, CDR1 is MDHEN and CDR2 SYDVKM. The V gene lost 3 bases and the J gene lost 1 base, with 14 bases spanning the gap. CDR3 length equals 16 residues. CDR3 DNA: TGTGCCAGCAGTTTTATCCGGGAGAGGCGCACAGATACGCAGTATTTT. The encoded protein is CASSFIRERRTDTQYF. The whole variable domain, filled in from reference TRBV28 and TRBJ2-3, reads DVKVTQSSRYLVKRTGEKVFLECVQDMDHENMFWYRQDPGLGLRLIYFSYDVKMKEKGDIPEGYSVSREKKERFSLILESASTNQTSMYLCASSFIRERRTDTQYFGPGTRLTVL.

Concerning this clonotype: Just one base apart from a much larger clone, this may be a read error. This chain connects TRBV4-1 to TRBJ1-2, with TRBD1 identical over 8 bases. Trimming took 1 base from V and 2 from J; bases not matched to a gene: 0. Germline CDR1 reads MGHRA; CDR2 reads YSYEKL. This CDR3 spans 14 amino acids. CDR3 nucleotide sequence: TGCGCCAGCAGCCAAGGGGACAGGAACTATGGCTACACCTTC. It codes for CASSQGDRNYGYTF.

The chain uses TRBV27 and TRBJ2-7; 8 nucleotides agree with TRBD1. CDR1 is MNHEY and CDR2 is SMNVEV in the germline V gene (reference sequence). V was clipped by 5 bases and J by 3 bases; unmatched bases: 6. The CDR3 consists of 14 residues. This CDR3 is CASSRGQADYEQYF. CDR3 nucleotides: TGTGCCAGCAGTCGGGGACAGGCCGACTACGAGCAGTACTTC.

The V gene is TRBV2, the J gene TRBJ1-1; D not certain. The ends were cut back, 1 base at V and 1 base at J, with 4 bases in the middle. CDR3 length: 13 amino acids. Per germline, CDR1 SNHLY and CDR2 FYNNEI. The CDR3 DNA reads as TGTGCCAGCAGTGAAGAACAGAACACTGAAGCTTTCTTT. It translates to CASSEEQNTEAFF.

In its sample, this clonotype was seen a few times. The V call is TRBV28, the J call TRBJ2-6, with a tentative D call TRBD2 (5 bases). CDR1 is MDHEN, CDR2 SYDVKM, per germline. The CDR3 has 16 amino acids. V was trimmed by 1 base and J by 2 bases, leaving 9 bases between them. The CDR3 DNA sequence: TGTGCCAGCAGTTTATTGTCTAGCACTGGGGCCAACGTCCTGACTTTC. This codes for CASSLLSSTGANVLTF.

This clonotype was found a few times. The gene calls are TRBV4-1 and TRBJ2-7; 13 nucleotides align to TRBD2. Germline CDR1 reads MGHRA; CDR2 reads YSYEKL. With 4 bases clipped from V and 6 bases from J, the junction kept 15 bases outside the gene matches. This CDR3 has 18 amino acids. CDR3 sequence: CASSRRLSGLAGVAEQYF. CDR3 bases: TGCGCCAGCAGCCGCCGCCTCTCAGGACTAGCGGGAGTAGCCGAGCAGTACTTC.

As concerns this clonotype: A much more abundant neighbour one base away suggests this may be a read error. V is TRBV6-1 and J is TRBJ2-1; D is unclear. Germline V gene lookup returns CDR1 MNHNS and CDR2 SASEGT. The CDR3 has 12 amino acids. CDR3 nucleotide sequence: TGTGCCAGCAGTACATCCTGCAATGAGCAGTTCTTC. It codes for CASSTSCNEQFF.

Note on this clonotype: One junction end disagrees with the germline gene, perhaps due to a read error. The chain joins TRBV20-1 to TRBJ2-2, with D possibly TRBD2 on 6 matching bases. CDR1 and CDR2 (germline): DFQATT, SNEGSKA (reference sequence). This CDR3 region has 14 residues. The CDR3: CSARDPGNTGGLFF. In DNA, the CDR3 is TGCAGTGCTAGAGATCCCGGGAACACCGGGGGGCTGTTTTTT.

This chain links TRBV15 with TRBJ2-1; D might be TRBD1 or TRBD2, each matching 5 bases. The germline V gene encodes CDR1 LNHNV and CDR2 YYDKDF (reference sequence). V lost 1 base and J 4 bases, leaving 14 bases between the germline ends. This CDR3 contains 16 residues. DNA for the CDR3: TGTGCCACCAGCAGAGGGGACCCTCGATTATACAATGAGCAGTTCTTC. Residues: CATSRGDPRLYNEQFF.

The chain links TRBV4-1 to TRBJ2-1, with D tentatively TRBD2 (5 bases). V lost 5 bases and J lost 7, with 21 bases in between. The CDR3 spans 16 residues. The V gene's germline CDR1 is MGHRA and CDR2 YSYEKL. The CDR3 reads CASSLYVAGPGNEQFF. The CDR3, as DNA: TGCGCCAGCAGCTTGTATGTAGCCGGACCGGGGAATGAGCAGTTCTTC.

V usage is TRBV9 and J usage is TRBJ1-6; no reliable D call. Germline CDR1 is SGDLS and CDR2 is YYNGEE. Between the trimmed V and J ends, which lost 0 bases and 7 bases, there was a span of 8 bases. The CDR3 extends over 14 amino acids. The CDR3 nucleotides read TGTGCCAGCAGCGTAGATAGAAGCAATTCACCCCTCCACTTT. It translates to CASSVDRSNSPLHF. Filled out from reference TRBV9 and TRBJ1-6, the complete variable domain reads DSGVTQTPKHLITATGQRVTLRCSPRSGDLSVYWYQQSLDQGLQFLIQYYNGEERAKGNILERFSAQQFPDLHSELNLSSLELGDSALYFCASSVDRSNSPLHFGNGTRLTVT.

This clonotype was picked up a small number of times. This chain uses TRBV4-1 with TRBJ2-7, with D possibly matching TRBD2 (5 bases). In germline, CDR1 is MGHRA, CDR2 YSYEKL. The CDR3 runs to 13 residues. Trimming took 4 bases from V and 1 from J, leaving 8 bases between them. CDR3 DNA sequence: TGCGCCAGCAGCCCTCGGGGTTCCTACGAGCAGTACTTC. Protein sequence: CASSPRGSYEQYF.

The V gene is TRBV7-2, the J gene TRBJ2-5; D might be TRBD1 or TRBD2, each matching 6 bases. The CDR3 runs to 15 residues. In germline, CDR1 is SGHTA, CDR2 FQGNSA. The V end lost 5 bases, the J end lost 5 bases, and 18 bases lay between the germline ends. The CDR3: CASSPWGAIGETQYF. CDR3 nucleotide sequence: TGTGCCAGCAGCCCATGGGGGGCTATCGGGGAGACCCAGTACTTC.

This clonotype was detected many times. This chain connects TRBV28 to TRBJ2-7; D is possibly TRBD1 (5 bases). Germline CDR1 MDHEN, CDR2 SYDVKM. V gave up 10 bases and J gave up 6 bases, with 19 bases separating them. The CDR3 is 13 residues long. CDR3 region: CATTRAGASEQYF. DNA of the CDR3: TGTGCCACCACACGGGCTGGGGCGTCCGAGCAGTACTTC.

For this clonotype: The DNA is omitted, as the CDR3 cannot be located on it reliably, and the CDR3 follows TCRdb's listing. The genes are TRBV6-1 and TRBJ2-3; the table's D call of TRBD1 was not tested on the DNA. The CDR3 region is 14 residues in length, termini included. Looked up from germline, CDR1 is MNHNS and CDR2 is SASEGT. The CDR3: CASSFGPGADTKYF.

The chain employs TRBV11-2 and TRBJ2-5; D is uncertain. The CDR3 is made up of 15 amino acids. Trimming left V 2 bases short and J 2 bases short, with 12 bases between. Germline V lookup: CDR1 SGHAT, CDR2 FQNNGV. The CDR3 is CASSLRQTLQETQYF. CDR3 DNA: TGTGCCAGCAGCTTAAGGCAGACTTTACAAGAGACCCAGTACTTC.